The 14 T cell receptor beta chains below come from one sample, sequenced in a study of T-cell memory formation after mild COVID-19 (dated by TCRdb to the early 2020s). Receptor amplification or capture employed 5' RACE. Sequenced using an Illumina NovaSeq 6000. TCRdb reprocessing: public reads trimmed at Q25 with fastp, clones called with MiXCR, in-frame beta chains kept. CDR3 protein sequences are deduplicated, and each keeps its most common genes and DNA. For this sample there are 400,000 to 450,000 distinct CDR3 sequences; approximately 19% appear just once. The top ten constitute around a fifth of the sample. Sequencing input: PBMCs or a T cell subset sorted from them (not recorded which). These receptors were obtained from a young man who had mild COVID-19 (a few samples of this study predate the infection). The sample titles of this study are shuffled in the database, so cell type and time point are left out; the donor was told from shared clones.

In this sample, this clonotype turned up a few times. The V call is TRBV9, the J call TRBJ2-2; unclear D gene. The CDR3 runs 16 residues. V was shortened by 4 bases and J by 4 bases, with 17 bases between the two germline ends. Germline CDR1 is SGDLS and CDR2 is YYNGEE. This CDR3 is CASSPFVGRGTGELFF. The CDR3 nucleotides are TGTGCCAGCAGCCCCTTTGTTGGGCGAGGCACCGGGGAGCTGTTTTTT.

This clonotype came up a few times. This chain's CDR3 is CASSPTSGDNTGELFF. In DNA form, the CDR3 reads TGTGCCAGCAGTCCGACTAGCGGGGACAACACCGGGGAGCTGTTTTTT. The rearrangement joins TRBV12-3 or TRBV12-4 to TRBJ2-2, with 11 bases matching TRBD2. CDR3 size: 16 residues. The ends lost 5 bases at V and 2 bases at J; junction bases unmatched: 4.

The CDR3 sequence: CSVTTPGLEDNEQFF. The CDR3 DNA follows: TGCAGTGTCACGACTCCGGGACTAGAGGACAATGAGCAGTTCTTC. The chain combines TRBV20-1 with TRBJ2-1; 8 positions match TRBD2. The germline CDR1 and CDR2 sequences are DFQATT and SNEGSKA (reference sequence). Germline trimming cut 7 bases from V and 5 bases from J; bases unmatched to any gene: 13. The CDR3 is 15 amino acids.

This sequence joins TRBV28 and TRBJ1-1; D is unclear. The CDR3 spans 14 residues. V was cut by 1 base and J by 7 bases, with 13 bases left in between. Germline CDR1 is MDHEN and CDR2 is SYDVKM. The CDR3 sequence is CASSLLGRVREAFF. The CDR3 bases are TGTGCCAGCAGTTTATTGGGGAGGGTTCGTGAAGCTTTCTTT.

The gene calls are TRBV7-2 and TRBJ2-7, with no clear D. V was trimmed by 4 bases and J by 5 bases, leaving 0 bases between them. Per germline, CDR1 SGHTA and CDR2 FQGNSA. The CDR3 loop spans 9 amino acids. CDR3 sequence reads: CASSYEQYV. The CDR3 region has the DNA TGTGCCAGCAGCTACGAGCAGTACGTC.

The sample holds a few counts of this clonotype. This sequence joins TRBV19 and TRBJ1-1, with a possible D match to TRBD1 (5 bases). The V gene's germline CDR1 is LNHDA and CDR2 SQIVND (reference sequence). This CDR3 region has 15 residues. V was clipped by 5 bases and J by 0 bases, with 13 bases between them. The CDR3 coding sequence is TGTGCCAGTAGTCCTCGGACACAAATGAACACTGAAGCTTTCTTT. As protein: CASSPRTQMNTEAFF.

The chain couples TRBV19 to TRBJ2-6; a weak D match, TRBD1 (6 bases). V lost 5 bases and J 4 bases, leaving 9 bases between the germline ends. CDR1 is LNHDA and CDR2 is SQIVND in the germline V gene (reference sequence). The CDR3 contains 14 residues. The DNA of the CDR3 is TGTGCCAGTAGTCCAGGGGTCGGGGCCAACGTCCTGACTTTC. Amino acids: CASSPGVGANVLTF.

The rearrangement joins TRBV7-2 to TRBJ1-2; no definite D call. The V gene's germline CDR1 is SGHTA and CDR2 FQGNSA. The CDR3 has 13 amino acids. The V gene lost 1 base and the J gene lost 8 bases, with 11 bases spanning the gap. CDR3 sequence reads: CASSLGSAQGYTF. For the CDR3, the DNA is TGTGCCAGCAGCTTAGGGTCGGCCCAAGGCTACACCTTC.

The genes are TRBV6-2 or TRBV6-3 and TRBJ2-1, with D possibly being TRBD1 (5 bases). Trimming pared 2 bases from V and 3 bases from J, leaving 8 bases between. The CDR3 loop spans 14 amino acids. Germline V CDR1 and CDR2: MNHEY, SVGEGT. The CDR3 protein is CASSYSDSYNEQFF. The CDR3 nucleotides are TGTGCCAGCAGTTACAGCGACAGCTACAATGAGCAGTTCTTC.

CDR3 residues: CAISARLAVEQETQYF. As DNA, the CDR3 is TGTGCCATCAGTGCTCGGCTAGCGGTGGAACAAGAGACCCAGTACTTC. The gene calls are TRBV10-3 and TRBJ2-5; TRBD2 matches at 7 bases. Germline V CDR1 and CDR2: ENHRY, SYGVKD. V lost 4 bases to trimming and J lost 2 bases; unmatched junction nucleotides: 10. The CDR3 has 16 residues.

The rearrangement uses TRBV5-1 and TRBJ2-4; 9 bases agree with TRBD1. The CDR3 length is 15 residues. V shed 3 bases, J shed 7 bases, and the junction held 8 bases outside the gene matches. Per germline, CDR1 SGHRS and CDR2 YFSETQ. CDR3 coding DNA: TGCGCCAGCAGCTCACCGGGACAGGGTGGTAACATTCAGTACTTC. It codes for CASSSPGQGGNIQYF.

This chain connects TRBV3-1 to TRBJ1-1; D call uncertain. V was clipped by 8 bases and J by 11 bases, with 15 bases between them. The CDR3 length is 11 residues. Germline V gene lookup returns CDR1 LGHDT and CDR2 YNNKEL (reference sequence). The CDR3 DNA sequence: TGTGCCAGCGACGGTAGGGCGGGCGCTTTCTTT. Protein sequence: CASDGRAGAFF. The full variable domain, completed using reference TRBV3-1 and TRBJ1-1, is DTAVSQTPKYLVTQMGNDKSIKCEQNLGHDTMYWYKQDSKKFLKIMFSYNNKELIINETVPNRFSPKSPDKAHLNLHINSLELGDSAVYFCASDGRAGAFFGQGTRLTVV.

This clonotype has more than one count but fewer than ten. The rearrangement links TRBV5-1 to TRBJ2-5; TRBD1 is a possible D gene (5 bases). V lost 4 bases and J lost 1, with 11 bases in between. The CDR3 spans 14 residues. The germline CDR1 and CDR2 sequences are SGHRS and YFSETQ. CDR3 sequence reads: CASSVDSAQETQYF. In DNA, the CDR3 is TGCGCCAGCAGCGTCGACAGCGCCCAAGAGACCCAGTACTTC.

V is TRBV27 and J is TRBJ2-2; D might be TRBD1 or TRBD2, each matching 5 bases. Germline V gene lookup returns CDR1 MNHEY and CDR2 SMNVEV (reference sequence). Trimming stripped 0 bases from V and 5 bases from J, with 16 bases between. The CDR3 consists of 17 residues. CDR3 sequence reads: CASSLSRFSGRTGELFF. In DNA form, the CDR3 reads TGTGCCAGCAGTTTATCGCGGTTTTCAGGGAGAACCGGGGAGCTGTTTTTT.